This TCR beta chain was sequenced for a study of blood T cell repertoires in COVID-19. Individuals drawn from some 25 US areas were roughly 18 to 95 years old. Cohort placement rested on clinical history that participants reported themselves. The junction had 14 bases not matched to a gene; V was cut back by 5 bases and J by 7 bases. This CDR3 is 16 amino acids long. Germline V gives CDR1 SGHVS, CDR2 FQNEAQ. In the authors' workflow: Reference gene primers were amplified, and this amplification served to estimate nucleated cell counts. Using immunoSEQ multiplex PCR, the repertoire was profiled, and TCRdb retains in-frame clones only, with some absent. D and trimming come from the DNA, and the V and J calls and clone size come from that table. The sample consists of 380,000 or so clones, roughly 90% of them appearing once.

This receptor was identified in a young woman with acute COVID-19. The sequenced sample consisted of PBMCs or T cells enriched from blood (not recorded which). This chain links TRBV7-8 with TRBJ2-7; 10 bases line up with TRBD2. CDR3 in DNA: TGTGCCAGCAGCCCCGATACTAGCGGGGAGGTATCGGAGCAGTACTTC. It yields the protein CASSPDTSGEVSEQYF.